This T cell receptor beta chain is drawn from a study of blood T cell repertoires in COVID-19. Produced via immunoSEQ multiplex PCR; TCRdb's table is partial and in-frame only. The sample consists of a few hundred thousand clones, about 85% of them appearing once. CDR3 length equals 15 residues. Germline V gives CDR1 MDHEN, CDR2 SYDVKM. Germline trimming cut 6 bases from V and 8 bases from J; bases unmatched to any gene: 11. The chain recombines TRBV28 with TRBJ2-1; 9 bases agree with TRBD1. Sample: PBMCs or T cells enriched from blood (not recorded which). The sequence came from a woman aged 45-65 years who had recovered from COVID-19. The CDR3: CASSPTGTGIYEQFF. The CDR3 DNA sequence: TGTGCCAGCAGCCCTACCGGGACAGGGATCTATGAGCAGTTCTTC.